This TCR beta chain was captured in a study of cytomegalovirus exposure and HLA in healthy donors. The study, taken as a whole, reports: A few CMV-associated chains were confirmed in vitro to be specific for CMV antigens.

Amplification used 60 Vbeta primers and 13 Jbeta primers. Data came from immunoSEQ multiplex PCR; TCRdb stores just in-frame clones and leaves some out. The sample holds around 150,000 clones; about 85% are singletons and the top ten take roughly 2.5%. For this clone: The antigen is undetermined.

Germline CDR1 ENHRY, CDR2 SYGVKD. CDR3 size: 17 residues. With 0 bases removed from V and 5 bases from J, the gap between germline ends came to 19 bases. The V and J genes are TRBV10-3 and TRBJ2-5; TRBD2 is a possible D gene (7 bases). The TCR comes from a boy between 2 and 10 years old in good health and CMV-seronegative. Sequenced sample: PBMCs. The DNA of the CDR3 is TGTGCCATCAGTGAGTCAGGGCTCCGGGGGGCGAGGGAGACCCAGTACTTC. Translated: CAISESGLRGARETQYF.